This T cell receptor beta chain originates from a study of CD8 T cells in Susac syndrome. It was negative isolation that provided the CD8+ and CD4+ T cells, whereas TEMRA cells were enriched by FACS. The CDR3 is made up of 10 amino acids. Trimming left V 3 bases short and J 8 bases short, with 5 bases between. Germline CDR1 and CDR2: DFQATT and SNEGSKA (reference sequence). RNA totalling roughly 0.45 to 1 ug underwent reverse transcription with random hexamers. TCRdb reanalysed the immunoSEQ multiplex PCR reads using MiXCR and keeps one entry per CDR3 protein. The table records about 140,000 distinct CDR3 sequences, nearly 95% of them present only once.

The gene calls are TRBV20-1 and TRBJ2-1; D is undetermined. Sequencing was performed on CD8+ T cells from PBMCs. This TCR was recovered from a human donor in good health. Here the CDR3 DNA reads TGCAGTGCTAGCGTCGATGAGCAGTTCTTC. The encoded protein is CSASVDEQFF.